The present entry profiles one T cell receptor (beta chain) with its context. Its cognate antigen is unknown. The V end lost 10 bases, the J end lost 1 base, and 17 bases lay between the germline ends. CDR3 length equals 15 residues. From germline, CDR1 is MNHEY and CDR2 SVGAGI. This sample stems from a study of cytomegalovirus exposure and HLA in healthy donors. Study-wide findings and caveats: CMV serostatus was the sole immune exposure information available. Some TCR beta chains (approximately 180 of them) were listed as cytomegalovirus-associated.

PCR used 60 Vbeta primers and 13 Jbeta primers. Produced via immunoSEQ multiplex PCR; TCRdb's table is partial and in-frame only. The sample yields around 120,000 clones, more than 70% seen once. This receptor was identified in a man in his fifties in good health and CMV-seronegative. Sequenced sample: PBMCs. The chain links TRBV6-5 to TRBJ1-5; D possibly corresponds to TRBD1 (6 bases). CDR3: CATSLNTGSNQPQHF. The CDR3 DNA follows: TGTGCCACTTCATTAAACACAGGGAGCAATCAGCCCCAGCATTTT.